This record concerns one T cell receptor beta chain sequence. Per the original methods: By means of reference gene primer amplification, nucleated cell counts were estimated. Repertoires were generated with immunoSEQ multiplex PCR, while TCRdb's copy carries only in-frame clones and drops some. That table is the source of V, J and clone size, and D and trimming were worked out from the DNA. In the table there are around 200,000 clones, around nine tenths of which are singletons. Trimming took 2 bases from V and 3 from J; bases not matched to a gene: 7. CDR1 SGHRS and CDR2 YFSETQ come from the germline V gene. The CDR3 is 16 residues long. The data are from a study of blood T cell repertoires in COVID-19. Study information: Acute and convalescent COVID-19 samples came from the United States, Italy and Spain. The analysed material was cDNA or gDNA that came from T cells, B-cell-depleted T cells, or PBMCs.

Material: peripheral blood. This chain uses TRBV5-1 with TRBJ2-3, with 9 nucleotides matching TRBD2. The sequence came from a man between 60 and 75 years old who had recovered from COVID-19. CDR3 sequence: CASSFLAGTETDTQYF. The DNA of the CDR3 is TGCGCCAGCAGCTTTCTAGCGGGAACCGAAACAGATACGCAGTATTTT.